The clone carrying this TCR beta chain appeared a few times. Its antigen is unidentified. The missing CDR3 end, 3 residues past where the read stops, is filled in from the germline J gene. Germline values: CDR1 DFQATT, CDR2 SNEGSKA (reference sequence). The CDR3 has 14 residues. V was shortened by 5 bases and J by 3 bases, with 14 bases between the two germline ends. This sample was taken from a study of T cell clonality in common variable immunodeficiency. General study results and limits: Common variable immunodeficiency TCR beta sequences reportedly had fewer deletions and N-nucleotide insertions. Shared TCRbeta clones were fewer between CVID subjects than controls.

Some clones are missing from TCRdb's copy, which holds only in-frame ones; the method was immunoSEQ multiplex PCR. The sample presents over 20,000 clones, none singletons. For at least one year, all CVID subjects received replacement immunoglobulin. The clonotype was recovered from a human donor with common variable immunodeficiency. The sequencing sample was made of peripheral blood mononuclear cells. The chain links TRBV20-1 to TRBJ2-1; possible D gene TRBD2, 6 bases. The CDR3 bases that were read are TGCAGTGCTGCCGGGACTCCCGACTACAATGAG. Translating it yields CSAAGTPDYNE. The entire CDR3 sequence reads CSAAGTPDYNEQFF.